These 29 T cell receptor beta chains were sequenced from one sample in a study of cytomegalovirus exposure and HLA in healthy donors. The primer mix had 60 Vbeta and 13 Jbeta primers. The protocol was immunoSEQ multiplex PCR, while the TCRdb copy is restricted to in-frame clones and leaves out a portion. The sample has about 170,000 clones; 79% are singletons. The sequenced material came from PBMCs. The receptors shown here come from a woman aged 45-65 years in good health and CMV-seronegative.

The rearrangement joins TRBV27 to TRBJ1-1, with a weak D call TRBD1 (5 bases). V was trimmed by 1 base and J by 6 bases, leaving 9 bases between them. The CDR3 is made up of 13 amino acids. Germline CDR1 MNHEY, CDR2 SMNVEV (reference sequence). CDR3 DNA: TGTGCCAGCAGTTTATTGGGGCAGTCTGAAGCTTTCTTT. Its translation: CASSLLGQSEAFF.

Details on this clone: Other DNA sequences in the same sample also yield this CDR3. The DNA of the CDR3 is TGTGCCAGCAGTGAACTAGCGGGGGGGAGCTACGAGCAGTACTTC. Amino acid sequence: CASSELAGGSYEQYF. The rearrangement uses TRBV6-1 and TRBJ2-7; TRBD2 matches 12 bases. V dropped 2 bases and J dropped 3; count of bases not matched to a gene: 2. The CDR3 consists of 15 residues. The germline V gene has CDR1 MNHNS and CDR2 SASEGT.

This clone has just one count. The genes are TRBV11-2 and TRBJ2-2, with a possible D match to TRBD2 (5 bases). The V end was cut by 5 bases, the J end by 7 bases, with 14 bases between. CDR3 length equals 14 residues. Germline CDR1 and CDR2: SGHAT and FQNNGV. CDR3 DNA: TGTGCCAGCAGCCTCTCGCTAGCTGGCGGGGAGCTGTTTTTT. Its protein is CASSLSLAGGELFF.

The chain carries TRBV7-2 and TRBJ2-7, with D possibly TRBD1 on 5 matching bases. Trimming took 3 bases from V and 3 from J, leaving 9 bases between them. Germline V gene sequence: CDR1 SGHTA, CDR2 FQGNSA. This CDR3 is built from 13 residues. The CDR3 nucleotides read TGTGCCAGCAGCTTCATGACAGTCTACGAGCAGTACTTC. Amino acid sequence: CASSFMTVYEQYF.

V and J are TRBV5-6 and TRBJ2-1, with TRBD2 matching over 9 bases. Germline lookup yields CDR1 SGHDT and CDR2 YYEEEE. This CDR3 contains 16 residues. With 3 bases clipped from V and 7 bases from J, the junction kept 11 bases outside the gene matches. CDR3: CASSSPSRGGGNEQFF. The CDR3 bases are TGTGCCAGCAGCTCTCCTTCCCGCGGGGGGGGGAATGAGCAGTTCTTC.

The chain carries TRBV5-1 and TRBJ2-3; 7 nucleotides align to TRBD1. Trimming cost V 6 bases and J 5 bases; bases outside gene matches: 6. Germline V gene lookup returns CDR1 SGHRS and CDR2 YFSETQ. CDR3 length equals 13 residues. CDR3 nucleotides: TGCGCCAGCACTGAGGGGGCGCAAGATACGCAGTATTTT. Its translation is CASTEGAQDTQYF.

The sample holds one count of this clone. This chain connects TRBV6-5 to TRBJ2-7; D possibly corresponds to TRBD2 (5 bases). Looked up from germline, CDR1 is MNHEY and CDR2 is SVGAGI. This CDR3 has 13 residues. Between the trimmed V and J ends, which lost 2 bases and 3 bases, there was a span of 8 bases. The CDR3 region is CASSYGRGYEQYF. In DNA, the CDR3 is TGTGCCAGCAGTTACGGCCGGGGCTACGAGCAGTACTTC.

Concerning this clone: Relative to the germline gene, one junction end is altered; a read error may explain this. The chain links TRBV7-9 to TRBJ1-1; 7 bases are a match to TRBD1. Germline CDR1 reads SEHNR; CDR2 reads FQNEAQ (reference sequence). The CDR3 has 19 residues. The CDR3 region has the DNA TGTTCCAGCAGCCCCGAGGGGTGGAGGGACAGCCTAATGAACACTGAAGCTTTCTTT. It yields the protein CSSSPEGWRDSLMNTEAFF.

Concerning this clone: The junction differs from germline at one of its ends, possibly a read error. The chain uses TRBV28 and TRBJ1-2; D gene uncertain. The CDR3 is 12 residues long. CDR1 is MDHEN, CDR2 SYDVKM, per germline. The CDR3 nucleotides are TGTGCCAGCAGCCGAATAAACTACGGCTACACCTTC. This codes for CASSRINYGYTF.

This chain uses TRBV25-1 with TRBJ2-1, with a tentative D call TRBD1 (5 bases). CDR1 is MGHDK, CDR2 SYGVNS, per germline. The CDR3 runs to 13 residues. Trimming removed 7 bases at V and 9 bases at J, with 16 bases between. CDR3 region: CASTAPQGFEQFF. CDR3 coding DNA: TGTGCCAGCACCGCCCCCCAGGGATTTGAGCAGTTCTTC. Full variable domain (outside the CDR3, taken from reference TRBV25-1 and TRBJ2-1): EADIYQTPRYLVIGTGKKITLECSQTMGHDKMYWYQQDPGMELHLIHYSYGVNSTEKGDLSSESTVSRIRTEHFPLTLESARPSHTSQYLCASTAPQGFEQFFGPGTRLTVL.

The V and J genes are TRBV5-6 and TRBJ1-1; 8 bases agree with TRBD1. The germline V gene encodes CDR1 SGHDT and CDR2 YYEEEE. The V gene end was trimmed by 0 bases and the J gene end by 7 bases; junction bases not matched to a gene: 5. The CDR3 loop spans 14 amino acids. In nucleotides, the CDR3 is TGTGCCAGCAGCTTGGCGTCAGGGGGCGGTGAAGCTTTCTTT. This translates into CASSLASGGGEAFF.

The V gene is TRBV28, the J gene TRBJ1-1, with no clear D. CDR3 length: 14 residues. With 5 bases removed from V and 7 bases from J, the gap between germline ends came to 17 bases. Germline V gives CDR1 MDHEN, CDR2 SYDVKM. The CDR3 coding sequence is TGTGCCAGCAGTCCCCGAAGGCAGGCGATTGAAGCTTTCTTT. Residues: CASSPRRQAIEAFF.

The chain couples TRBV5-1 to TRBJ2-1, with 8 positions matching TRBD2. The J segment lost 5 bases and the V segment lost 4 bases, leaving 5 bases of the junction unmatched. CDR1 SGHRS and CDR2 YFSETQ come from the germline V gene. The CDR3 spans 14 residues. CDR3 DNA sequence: TGCGCCAGCAGCCCCGGGACTAGGGACAATGAGCAGTTCTTC. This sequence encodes CASSPGTRDNEQFF. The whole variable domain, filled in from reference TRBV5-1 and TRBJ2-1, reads KAGVTQTPRYLIKTRGQQVTLSCSPISGHRSVSWYQQTPGQGLQFLFEYFSETQRNKGNFPGRFSGRQFSNSRSEMNVSTLELGDSALYLCASSPGTRDNEQFFGPGTRLTVL.

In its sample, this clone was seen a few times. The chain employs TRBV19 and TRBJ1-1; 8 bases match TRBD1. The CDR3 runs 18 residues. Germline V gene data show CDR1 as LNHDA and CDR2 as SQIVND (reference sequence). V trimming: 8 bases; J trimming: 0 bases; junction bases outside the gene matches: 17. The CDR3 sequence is CASHARQGINPMNTEAFF. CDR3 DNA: TGTGCCAGTCATGCCCGACAGGGGATTAACCCAATGAACACTGAAGCTTTCTTT.

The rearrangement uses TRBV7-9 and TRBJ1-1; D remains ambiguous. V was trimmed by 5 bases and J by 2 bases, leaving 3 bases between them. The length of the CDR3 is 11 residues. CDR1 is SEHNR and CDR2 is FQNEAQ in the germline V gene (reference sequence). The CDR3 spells CASSQNTEAFF. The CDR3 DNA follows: TGTGCCAGCAGCCAAAACACTGAAGCTTTCTTT.

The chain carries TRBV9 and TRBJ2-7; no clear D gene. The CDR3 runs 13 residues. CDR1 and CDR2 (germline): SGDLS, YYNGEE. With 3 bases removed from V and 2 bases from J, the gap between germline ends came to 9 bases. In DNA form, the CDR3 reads TGTGCCAGCAGCGGTCAAGCCACCTACGAGCAGTACTTC. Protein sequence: CASSGQATYEQYF.

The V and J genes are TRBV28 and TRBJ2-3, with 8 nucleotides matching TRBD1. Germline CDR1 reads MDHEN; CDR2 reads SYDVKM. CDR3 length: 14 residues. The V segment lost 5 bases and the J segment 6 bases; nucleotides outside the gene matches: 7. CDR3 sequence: CASSHGQGGDTQYF. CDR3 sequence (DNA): TGTGCCAGCAGTCACGGACAGGGTGGGGATACGCAGTATTTT.

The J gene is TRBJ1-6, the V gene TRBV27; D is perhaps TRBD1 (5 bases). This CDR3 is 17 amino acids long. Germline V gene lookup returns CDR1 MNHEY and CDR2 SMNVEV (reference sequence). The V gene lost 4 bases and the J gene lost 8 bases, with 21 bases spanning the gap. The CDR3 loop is CASSSPRGGNGYSPLHF. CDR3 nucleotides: TGTGCCAGCAGTTCCCCTCGTGGGGGGAATGGTTATTCACCCCTCCACTTT.

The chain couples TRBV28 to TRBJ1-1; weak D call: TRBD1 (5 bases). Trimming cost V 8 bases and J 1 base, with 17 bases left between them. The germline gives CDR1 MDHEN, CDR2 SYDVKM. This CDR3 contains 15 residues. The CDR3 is CASGAMGRANTEAFF. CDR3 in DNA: TGTGCCAGCGGGGCGATGGGGCGTGCGAACACTGAAGCTTTCTTT. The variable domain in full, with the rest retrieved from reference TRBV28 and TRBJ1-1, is DVKVTQSSRYLVKRTGEKVFLECVQDMDHENMFWYRQDPGLGLRLIYFSYDVKMKEKGDIPEGYSVSREKKERFSLILESASTNQTSMYLCASGAMGRANTEAFFGQGTRLTVV.

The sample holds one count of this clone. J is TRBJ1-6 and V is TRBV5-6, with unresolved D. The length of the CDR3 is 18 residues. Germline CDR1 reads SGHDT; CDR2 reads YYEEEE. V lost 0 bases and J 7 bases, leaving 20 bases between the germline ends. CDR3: CASSLVVLDRGRNSPLHF. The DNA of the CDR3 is TGTGCCAGCAGCTTGGTAGTGCTGGACCGCGGGAGGAATTCACCCCTCCACTTT.

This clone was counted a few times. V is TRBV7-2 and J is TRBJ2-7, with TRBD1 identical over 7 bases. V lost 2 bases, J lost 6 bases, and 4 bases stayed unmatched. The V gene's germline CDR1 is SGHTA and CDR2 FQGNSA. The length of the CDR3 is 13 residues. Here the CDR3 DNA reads TGTGCCAGCAGCTTAACAGGGGATAGCGAGCAGTACTTC. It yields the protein CASSLTGDSEQYF.

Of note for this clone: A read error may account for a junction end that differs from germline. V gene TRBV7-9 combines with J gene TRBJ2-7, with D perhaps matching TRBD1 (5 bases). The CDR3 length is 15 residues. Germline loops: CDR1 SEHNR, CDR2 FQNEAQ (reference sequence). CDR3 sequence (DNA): TGTTCCAGCAGCCAAAATAGACAGTTCCCCTACGAGCAGTACTTC. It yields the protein CSSSQNRQFPYEQYF.

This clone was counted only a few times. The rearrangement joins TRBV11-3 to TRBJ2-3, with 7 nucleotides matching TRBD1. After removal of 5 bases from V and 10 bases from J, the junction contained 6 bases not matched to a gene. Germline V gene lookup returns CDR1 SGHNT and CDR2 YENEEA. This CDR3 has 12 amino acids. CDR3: CASSPRQGPQYF. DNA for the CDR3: TGTGCCAGCAGCCCGCGACAGGGCCCGCAGTATTTT.

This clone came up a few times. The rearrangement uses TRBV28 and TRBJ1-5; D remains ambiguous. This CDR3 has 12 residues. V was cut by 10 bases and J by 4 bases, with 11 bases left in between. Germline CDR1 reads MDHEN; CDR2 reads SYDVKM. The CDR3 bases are TGTGCCACCACCGAGCTAAATCAGCCCCAGCATTTT. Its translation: CATTELNQPQHF.

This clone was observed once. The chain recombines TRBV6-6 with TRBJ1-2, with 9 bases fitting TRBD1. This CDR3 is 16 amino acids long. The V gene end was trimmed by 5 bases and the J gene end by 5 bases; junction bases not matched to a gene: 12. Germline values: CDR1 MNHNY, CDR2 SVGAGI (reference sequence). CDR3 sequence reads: CASSPDRGELLYGYTF. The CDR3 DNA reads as TGTGCCAGCAGTCCGGACAGGGGCGAACTCCTATATGGCTACACCTTC.

The CDR3 spells CASSLEQVGSEAFF. The CDR3 DNA follows: TGCGCCAGCAGCTTGGAACAGGTGGGGTCTGAAGCTTTCTTT. The chain joins TRBV5-1 to TRBJ1-1; TRBD1 is a possible D gene (5 bases). This CDR3 has 14 residues. Germline assignment: CDR1 SGHRS and CDR2 YFSETQ. V was shortened by 0 bases and J by 6 bases, with 12 bases between the two germline ends.

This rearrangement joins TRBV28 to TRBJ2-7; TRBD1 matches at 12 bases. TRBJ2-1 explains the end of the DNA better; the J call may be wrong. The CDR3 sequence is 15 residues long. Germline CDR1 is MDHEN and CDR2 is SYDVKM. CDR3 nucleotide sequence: TGTGCCAGCGCTTCTTCCGGGACAGGGGGCTACGAGCAGTTCTTC. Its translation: CASASSGTGGYEQFF.

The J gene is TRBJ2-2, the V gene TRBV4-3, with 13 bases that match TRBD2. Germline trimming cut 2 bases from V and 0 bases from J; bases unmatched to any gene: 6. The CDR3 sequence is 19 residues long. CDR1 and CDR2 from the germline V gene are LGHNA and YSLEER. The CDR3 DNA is TGCGCCAGCAGCCAACTACTAGCGGGAGGGCCCGCGAACACCGGGGAGCTGTTTTTT. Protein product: CASSQLLAGGPANTGELFF.

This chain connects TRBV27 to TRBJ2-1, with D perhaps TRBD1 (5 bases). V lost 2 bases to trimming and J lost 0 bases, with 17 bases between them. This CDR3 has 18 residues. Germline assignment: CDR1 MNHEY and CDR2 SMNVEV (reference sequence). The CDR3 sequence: CASSLHWVAGNSYNEQFF. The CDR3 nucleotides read TGTGCCAGCAGTTTACATTGGGTGGCAGGGAACTCCTACAATGAGCAGTTCTTC.